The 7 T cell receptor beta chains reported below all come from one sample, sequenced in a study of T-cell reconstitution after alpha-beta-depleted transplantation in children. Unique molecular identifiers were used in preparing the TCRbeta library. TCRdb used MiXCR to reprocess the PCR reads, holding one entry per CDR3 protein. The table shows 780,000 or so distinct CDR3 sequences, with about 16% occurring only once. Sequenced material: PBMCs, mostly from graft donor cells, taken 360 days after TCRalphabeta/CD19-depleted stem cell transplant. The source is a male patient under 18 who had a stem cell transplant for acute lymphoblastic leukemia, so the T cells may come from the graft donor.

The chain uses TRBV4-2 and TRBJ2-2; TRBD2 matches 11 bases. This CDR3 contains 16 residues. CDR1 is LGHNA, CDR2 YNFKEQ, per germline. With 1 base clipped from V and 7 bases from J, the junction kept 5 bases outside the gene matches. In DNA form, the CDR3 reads TGTGCCAGCAGCCAAGGGACTAGCGGGCGCCGCGGGGAGCTGTTTTTT. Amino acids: CASSQGTSGRRGELFF.

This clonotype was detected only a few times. CDR3 nucleotides: TGCAGTGCTATAGCGGGAGGCAACACCGGGGAGCTGTTTTTT. This gives the protein CSAIAGGNTGELFF. This chain connects TRBV20-1 to TRBJ2-2, with TRBD2 matching over 10 bases. The CDR3 contains 14 residues. Germline V lookup: CDR1 DFQATT, CDR2 SNEGSKA (reference sequence). V lost 4 bases, J lost 2 bases, and 1 base stayed unmatched.

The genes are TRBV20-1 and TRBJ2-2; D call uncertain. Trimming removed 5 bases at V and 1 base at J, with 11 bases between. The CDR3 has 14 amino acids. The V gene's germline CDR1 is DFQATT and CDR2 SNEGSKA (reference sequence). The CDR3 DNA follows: TGCAGTGCTCGGGCCCGGAAGAACACCGGGGAGCTGTTTTTT. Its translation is CSARARKNTGELFF.

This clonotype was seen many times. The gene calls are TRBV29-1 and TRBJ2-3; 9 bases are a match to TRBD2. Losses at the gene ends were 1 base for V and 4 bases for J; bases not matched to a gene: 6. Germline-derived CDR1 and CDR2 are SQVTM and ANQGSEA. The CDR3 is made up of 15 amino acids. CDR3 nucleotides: TGCAGCGTTGAAGTTAGCGGGAGTAGCGCAGATACGCAGTATTTT. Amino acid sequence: CSVEVSGSSADTQYF.

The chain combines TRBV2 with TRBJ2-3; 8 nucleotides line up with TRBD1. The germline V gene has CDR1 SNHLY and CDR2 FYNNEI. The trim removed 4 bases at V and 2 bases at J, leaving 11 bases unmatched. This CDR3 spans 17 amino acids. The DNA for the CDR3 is TGTGCCAGCAGTGCCATGGGGGGACAGGCACTCACAGATACGCAGTATTTT. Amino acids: CASSAMGGQALTDTQYF.

The chain's CDR3 is CASSQGTGRNQPQHF. CDR3 coding DNA: TGTGCCAGCAGCCAGGGGACAGGGCGCAATCAGCCCCAGCATTTT. The rearrangement links TRBV3-1 to TRBJ1-5; TRBD1 agrees at 9 bases. Unmatched junction bases numbered 2, after V lost 3 bases and J lost 2 bases. CDR3 length equals 15 residues. In germline, CDR1 is LGHDT, CDR2 YNNKEL (reference sequence).

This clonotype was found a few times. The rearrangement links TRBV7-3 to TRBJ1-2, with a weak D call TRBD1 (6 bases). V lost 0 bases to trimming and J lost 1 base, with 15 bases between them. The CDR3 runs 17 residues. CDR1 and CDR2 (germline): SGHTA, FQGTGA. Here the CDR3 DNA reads TGTGCCAGCAGCTTAACCCCATACGGGGGGCGTAACTATGGCTACACCTTC. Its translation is CASSLTPYGGRNYGYTF. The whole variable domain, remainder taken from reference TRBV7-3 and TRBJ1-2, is GAGVSQTPSNKVTEKGKYVELRCDPISGHTALYWYRQSLGQGPEFLIYFQGTGAADDSGLPNDRFFAVRPEGSVSTLKIQRTERGDSAVYLCASSLTPYGGRNYGYTFGSGTRLTVV.